This entry lists 18 T cell receptor beta chains sequenced from one sample in a study of T cells in Graves' hyperthyroidism and ophthalmopathy. Amplified TCR beta CDR3 regions came from RNA transcripts. A first-round RT-PCR of the TCR CDR3 used the HTBI primer set. MiXCR, run by TCRdb on the multiplex PCR reads, gives a single entry per CDR3 protein. The sample carries about 640,000 distinct CDR3 sequences, about 14% recorded once. Sequences were obtained from blood. These receptors were obtained from a woman in her 50s with Graves' ophthalmopathy.

Comment on this clonotype: A much larger clone differs from this one at a single base, so this may be a read error. The chain joins TRBV25-1 to TRBJ1-2; TRBD1 aligns across 7 bases. The junction had 4 bases not matched to a gene; V was cut back by 5 bases and J by 4 bases. This CDR3 is built from 13 residues. Germline V gene sequence: CDR1 MGHDK, CDR2 SYGVNS. The CDR3 loop reads CASSSTGTYGYTF. CDR3 in DNA: TGTGCCAGCAGTTCGACAGGGACCTATGGCTACACCTTC.

This clonotype was detected many times. The rearrangement uses TRBV20-1 and TRBJ1-4, with 8 bases matching TRBD1. The V and J ends lost 2 bases and 0 bases, in that order; junction bases with no gene match: 5. The V gene's germline CDR1 is DFQATT and CDR2 SNEGSKA (reference sequence). This CDR3 comprises 16 residues. The CDR3 region has the DNA TGCAGTGCTAGATCTATACAGGGGGCAACTAATGAAAAACTGTTTTTT. It encodes CSARSIQGATNEKLFF.

This clonotype showed up just a few times. This chain uses TRBV28 with TRBJ1-3; 7 bases fit TRBD1. CDR1 and CDR2 (germline): MDHEN, SYDVKM. The trim removed 7 bases at V and 2 bases at J, leaving 8 bases unmatched. The CDR3 has 15 amino acids. CDR3 sequence reads: CASIESDRAGNTIYF. CDR3 DNA: TGTGCCAGCATCGAATCTGACAGGGCTGGAAACACCATATATTTT. The entire variable domain, with the rest obtained from reference TRBV28 and TRBJ1-3, is as follows: DVKVTQSSRYLVKRTGEKVFLECVQDMDHENMFWYRQDPGLGLRLIYFSYDVKMKEKGDIPEGYSVSREKKERFSLILESASTNQTSMYLCASIESDRAGNTIYFGEGSWLTVV.

V and J are TRBV19 and TRBJ2-2; D not certain. Germline loops: CDR1 LNHDA, CDR2 SQIVND (reference sequence). Trimming stripped 3 bases from V and 6 bases from J, with 8 bases between. The CDR3 is 13 amino acids. This chain's CDR3 is CASSMSLAGELFF. CDR3 DNA sequence: TGTGCCAGTAGTATGTCCTTAGCCGGGGAGCTGTTTTTT.

On this clonotype itself: A clone one base away is much larger, so this may be a read error. The gene calls are TRBV2 and TRBJ2-1; no clear D gene. The germline V gene has CDR1 SNHLY and CDR2 FYNNEI. V lost 7 bases, J lost 8 bases, and 12 bases lay in between. The CDR3 length is 12 residues. The CDR3 region has the DNA TGTGCCAGCACCGCTATAGACGATGAGCAGTTCTTC. It is translated as CASTAIDDEQFF.

This clonotype was found many times. This rearrangement joins TRBV27 to TRBJ1-5; perhaps TRBD1 as D (5 bases). V gave up 3 bases and J gave up 3 bases, with 18 bases separating them. The CDR3 extends over 17 amino acids. Germline values: CDR1 MNHEY, CDR2 SMNVEV (reference sequence). CDR3 residues: CASSFAGAQGLNQPQHF. The CDR3 DNA sequence: TGTGCCAGCAGTTTTGCCGGGGCGCAGGGACTCAATCAGCCCCAGCATTTT.

This clonotype showed up many times. V gene TRBV20-1 combines with J gene TRBJ2-7; D is possibly TRBD2 (5 bases). V was cut by 2 bases and J by 3 bases, with 11 bases left in between. The CDR3 length is 13 residues. Germline V gene data show CDR1 as DFQATT and CDR2 as SNEGSKA (reference sequence). The CDR3 loop is CSARSGPGYEQYF. The CDR3 coding sequence is TGCAGTGCTAGAAGCGGCCCGGGCTACGAGCAGTACTTC.

This clonotype occurred a few times. The V call is TRBV7-2, the J call TRBJ2-5; 11 positions match TRBD2. V lost 1 base and J lost 1; bases outside the gene matches: 5. Germline loops: CDR1 SGHTA, CDR2 FQGNSA. This CDR3 is 17 amino acids long. CDR3 residues: CASSLVGGLAVQETQYF. CDR3 sequence (DNA): TGTGCCAGCAGCTTAGTTGGGGGACTAGCGGTCCAAGAGACCCAGTACTTC.

This clonotype has a count of ten or more. The chain uses TRBV5-1 and TRBJ2-1, with D maybe TRBD2 (6 bases). Trimming removed 4 bases from V and 3 bases from J, with 17 bases in between. The CDR3 has 16 residues. CDR1 SGHRS and CDR2 YFSETQ come from the germline V gene. As DNA, the CDR3 is TGCGCCAGCAGCATTGCGTGGGGGGAGGACTACAATGAGCAGTTCTTC. This codes for CASSIAWGEDYNEQFF.

This clonotype was recorded many times. This rearrangement joins TRBV28 to TRBJ2-6; 12 nucleotides match TRBD1. Trimming took 5 bases from V and 2 from J; bases not matched to a gene: 4. From germline, CDR1 is MDHEN and CDR2 SYDVKM. The CDR3 is 17 residues long. Here the CDR3 DNA reads TGTGCCAGCAGTCGGGGACAGGGGGCGGCTGGGGCCAACGTCCTGACTTTC. Amino acids: CASSRGQGAAGANVLTF. Full variable domain (remainder filled in from reference TRBV28 and TRBJ2-6): DVKVTQSSRYLVKRTGEKVFLECVQDMDHENMFWYRQDPGLGLRLIYFSYDVKMKEKGDIPEGYSVSREKKERFSLILESASTNQTSMYLCASSRGQGAAGANVLTFGAGSRLTVL.

This chain joins TRBV28 and TRBJ2-4, with D tentatively TRBD2 (7 bases). Germline assignment: CDR1 MDHEN and CDR2 SYDVKM. This CDR3 region has 15 residues. V lost 8 bases to trimming and J lost 3 bases, with 17 bases between them. The CDR3 DNA is TGTGCCAGCCGAAAACTAGGGGGGGTCAAAAACATTCAGTACTTC. It encodes CASRKLGGVKNIQYF.

This clonotype was observed at least ten times. The rearrangement joins TRBV20-1 to TRBJ2-3, with 8 bases fitting TRBD2. V was pared by 1 base and J by 0 bases, with 0 bases of the junction left unmatched. Per germline, CDR1 DFQATT and CDR2 SNEGSKA (reference sequence). CDR3 length equals 14 residues. The CDR3 sequence is CSARVAGSTDTQYF. In DNA form, the CDR3 reads TGCAGTGCTAGAGTAGCGGGGAGCACAGATACGCAGTATTTT.

In its sample, this clonotype was seen many times. V usage is TRBV24-1 and J usage is TRBJ2-1, with 10 nucleotides matching TRBD2. The CDR3 contains 18 residues. V trimming: 1 base; J trimming: 4 bases; junction bases outside the gene matches: 9. The germline V gene encodes CDR1 KGHDR and CDR2 SFDVKD. CDR3 nucleotide sequence: TGTGCCACCAGTGATTTAAAGGCTAGCGGGAGATTTTACAATGAGCAGTTCTTC. Translating it yields CATSDLKASGRFYNEQFF.

This clonotype has at least ten counts. The chain links TRBV30 to TRBJ2-3; TRBD2 agrees at 8 bases. Germline V gene data show CDR1 as GTSNPN and CDR2 as SVGIG (reference sequence). This CDR3 has 15 amino acids. The V gene end was trimmed by 0 bases and the J gene end by 4 bases; junction bases not matched to a gene: 6. The CDR3 sequence is CAWSVGGGSADTQYF. Written as DNA, the CDR3 is TGTGCCTGGAGTGTTGGCGGGGGGAGCGCAGATACGCAGTATTTT.

V gene TRBV7-9 combines with J gene TRBJ2-7; 7 bases fit TRBD1. This CDR3 has 15 residues. Losses at the gene ends were 0 bases for V and 2 bases for J; bases not matched to a gene: 4. Germline values: CDR1 SEHNR, CDR2 FQNEAQ (reference sequence). Here the CDR3 DNA reads TGTGCCAGCAGCTTAGCCGGGGACAGAACCTACGAGCAGTACTTC. Translated, it gives CASSLAGDRTYEQYF.

This clonotype was observed many times. V usage is TRBV7-2 and J usage is TRBJ2-7; no clear D gene. Germline V lookup: CDR1 SGHTA, CDR2 FQGNSA. V gave up 2 bases and J gave up 2 bases, with 13 bases separating them. The CDR3 covers 15 residues. CDR3 DNA: TGTGCCAGCAGCTTAATGGGCAGTCGGGCCTACGAGCAGTACTTC. Encoded protein: CASSLMGSRAYEQYF.

The chain couples TRBV20-1 to TRBJ1-5; D might be TRBD1 (6 bases). This CDR3 spans 14 amino acids. The germline gives CDR1 DFQATT, CDR2 SNEGSKA (reference sequence). V was cut by 6 bases and J by 5 bases, with 17 bases left in between. In DNA form, the CDR3 reads TGCAGTGCGAACAGGGTGGGGGCGGATCAGCCCCAGCATTTT. Residues: CSANRVGADQPQHF.

At least ten counts were recorded for this clonotype. The V and J genes are TRBV2 and TRBJ2-4, with D perhaps TRBD2 (6 bases). The CDR3 loop spans 15 amino acids. The germline V gene has CDR1 SNHLY and CDR2 FYNNEI. The V end lost 5 bases, the J end lost 0 bases, and 11 bases lay between the germline ends. CDR3 protein: CASSRRGLAKNIQYF. CDR3 DNA sequence: TGTGCCAGCAGTCGACGGGGACTAGCCAAAAACATTCAGTACTTC.